The 29 T cell receptor beta chains below all came from one sample that was sequenced in a study of T-cell reconstitution after alpha-beta-depleted transplantation in children. Unique molecular identifiers featured in how the TCRbeta library was prepared. MiXCR, run by TCRdb on the PCR reads, gives a single entry per CDR3 protein. The sample shows about 170,000 distinct CDR3 sequences, around 10% of them seen only once. The starting material was PBMCs, obtained before TCRalphabeta/CD19-depleted stem cell transplant. Every receptor here comes from a boy aged 2 to 9 with acute myeloid leukemia, due to receive a stem cell transplant.

The sample holds many counts of this clonotype. The chain combines TRBV7-8 with TRBJ1-1; weak D call: TRBD1 (6 bases). Trimming took 3 bases from V and 3 from J, leaving 14 bases between them. The CDR3 has 15 residues. Germline-derived CDR1 and CDR2 are SGHVS and FQNEAQ. This chain's CDR3 is CASSLMGGRDTEAFF. The CDR3 region has the DNA TGTGCCAGCAGCTTGATGGGGGGCCGGGACACTGAAGCTTTCTTT.

This clonotype has a count of ten or more. This chain connects TRBV30 to TRBJ1-2; D possibly corresponds to TRBD1 (5 bases). CDR3 length: 15 amino acids. V was cut by 2 bases and J by 0 bases, with 13 bases left in between. CDR1 is GTSNPN, CDR2 SVGIG, per germline (reference sequence). The CDR3 DNA sequence: TGTGCCTGGAGTAGACAGCTGACCTCTAACTATGGCTACACCTTC. Amino acid sequence: CAWSRQLTSNYGYTF.

In its sample, this clonotype was seen a few times. This rearrangement joins TRBV29-1 to TRBJ2-7; D may be TRBD2 (6 bases). This CDR3 is 13 amino acids long. Trimming shortened V by 4 bases and J by 2 bases, and 12 bases separated the two germline ends. CDR1 is SQVTM, CDR2 ANQGSEA, per germline. The CDR3 sequence: CSVVPDYAYEQYF. CDR3 in DNA: TGCAGCGTTGTACCGGACTACGCCTACGAGCAGTACTTC.

This chain joins TRBV6-1 and TRBJ2-3; D gene ambiguous. V dropped 3 bases and J dropped 6 bases, with 10 bases sitting between them. This CDR3 has 13 amino acids. Germline V gene lookup returns CDR1 MNHNS and CDR2 SASEGT. The CDR3 reads CASSERTQDTQYF. CDR3 sequence (DNA): TGTGCCAGCAGTGAGCGTACTCAGGATACGCAGTATTTT.

This clonotype was observed at least ten times. The chain combines TRBV7-9 with TRBJ1-2; D gene uncertain. Germline loops: CDR1 SEHNR, CDR2 FQNEAQ (reference sequence). The CDR3 contains 15 residues. V shed 5 bases and J shed 4 bases, with 17 bases lying between them. The CDR3 DNA is TGTGCCAGCAGCCCCGGCCCAGCCAGCCCCTATGGCTACACCTTC. Protein sequence: CASSPGPASPYGYTF.

This clonotype has ten or more counts. The V call is TRBV20-1, the J call TRBJ2-7, with TRBD2 identical over 7 bases. This CDR3 contains 14 residues. V lost 5 bases to trimming and J lost 2 bases; unmatched junction nucleotides: 9. CDR1 is DFQATT, CDR2 SNEGSKA, per germline (reference sequence). CDR3 loop: CSAGVLRGAYEQYF. The CDR3 DNA sequence: TGCAGTGCTGGAGTCTTACGGGGGGCCTACGAGCAGTACTTC.

This clonotype was seen many times. The V and J genes are TRBV5-1 and TRBJ2-3, with a weak D call TRBD2 (5 bases). The ends were cut back, 0 bases at V and 3 bases at J, with 17 bases in the middle. Looked up from germline, CDR1 is SGHRS and CDR2 is YFSETQ. The CDR3 is 17 amino acids. The CDR3 protein is CASSLGPVREGTDTQYF. CDR3 nucleotide sequence: TGCGCCAGCAGCTTGGGGCCCGTGAGGGAAGGGACAGATACGCAGTATTTT.

This clonotype was seen at least ten times. This chain connects TRBV3-1 to TRBJ2-3; D ambiguous. In germline, CDR1 is LGHDT, CDR2 YNNKEL (reference sequence). The CDR3 runs to 15 residues. Deletions cut 2 bases from V and 1 base from J, with 10 bases between. DNA for the CDR3: TGTGCCAGCAGCCAATGGACCGTCGGCACAGATACGCAGTATTTT. Protein sequence: CASSQWTVGTDTQYF.

This clonotype has a count of ten or more. The rearrangement uses TRBV12-3 or TRBV12-4 and TRBJ1-2; 8 bases map to TRBD1. The CDR3 has 17 amino acids. J gave up 4 bases and V 3 bases, and 13 bases lay outside the gene matches. The CDR3 protein is CASSLDRVQVSGYGYTF. Here the CDR3 DNA reads TGTGCCAGCAGTTTGGACAGGGTCCAGGTTTCCGGCTATGGCTACACCTTC.

This clonotype was detected a few times. In nucleotides, the CDR3 is TGTGCCAGCAGTGGCCCGGGAACAGGGGACCGGCAGCCCCAGCATTTT. Amino acid sequence: CASSGPGTGDRQPQHF. The chain joins TRBV25-1 to TRBJ1-5; 7 bases map to TRBD1. This CDR3 has 16 residues. The junction had 13 bases not matched to a gene; V was cut back by 4 bases and J by 7 bases. Germline assignment: CDR1 MGHDK and CDR2 SYGVNS.

At least ten counts were recorded for this clonotype. The rearrangement joins TRBV6-5 to TRBJ2-1; TRBD1 matches at 7 bases. Per the germline V gene, CDR1 is MNHEY and CDR2 is SVGAGI. The CDR3 is 15 amino acids. V lost 3 bases to trimming and J lost 4 bases; unmatched junction nucleotides: 6. The CDR3 sequence is CASSYGQEPYNEQFF. The CDR3, as DNA: TGTGCCAGCAGTTATGGACAGGAGCCATACAATGAGCAGTTCTTC.

This clonotype turned up a few times. The chain employs TRBV18 and TRBJ2-1; D remains unclear. The V and J ends lost 6 bases and 4 bases respectively, with 10 bases between them. This CDR3 has 13 amino acids. The germline V gene has CDR1 KGHSH and CDR2 LQKENI. The CDR3, as DNA: TGTGCCAGCTCCCCTGTAAATTACAATGAGCAGTTCTTC. Its protein product is CASSPVNYNEQFF.

In this sample, this clonotype turned up many times. The V gene is TRBV5-1, the J gene TRBJ2-5, with D uncertain. CDR3 length equals 13 residues. V gave up 2 bases and J gave up 2 bases, with 7 bases separating them. Germline V gene data show CDR1 as SGHRS and CDR2 as YFSETQ. In DNA, the CDR3 is TGCGCCAGCAGCTTTGGATTTCAAGAGACCCAGTACTTC. Residues: CASSFGFQETQYF.

In its sample, this clonotype was seen many times. This chain uses TRBV20-1 with TRBJ2-5; TRBD2 agrees at 9 bases. Germline V gene lookup returns CDR1 DFQATT and CDR2 SNEGSKA (reference sequence). V was pared by 3 bases and J by 5 bases, with 10 bases of the junction left unmatched. CDR3 size: 15 residues. The CDR3, as DNA: TGCAGTGCTAGTCCACTAGCGGGTCGCGGCGAGACCCAGTACTTC. Translated: CSASPLAGRGETQYF.

This clonotype was found many times. V and J are TRBV7-2 and TRBJ2-1; D is uncertain. From germline, CDR1 is SGHTA and CDR2 FQGNSA. The CDR3 extends over 15 amino acids. Trimming cost V 2 bases and J 0 bases, with 8 bases left between them. This CDR3 reads CASSLLLSSYNEQFF. CDR3 DNA sequence: TGTGCCAGCAGCTTACTATTGAGCTCCTACAATGAGCAGTTCTTC. Complete variable domain (other parts from reference TRBV7-2 and TRBJ2-1): GAGVSQSPSNKVTEKGKDVELRCDPISGHTALYWYRQSLGQGLEFLIYFQGNSAPDKSGLPSDRFSAERTGGSVSTLTIQRTQQEDSAVYLCASSLLLSSYNEQFFGPGTRLTVL.

The V gene is TRBV14, the J gene TRBJ2-1; D perhaps matches TRBD2 (6 bases). The CDR3 has 15 amino acids. The germline gives CDR1 SGHDN, CDR2 FVKESK. V gave up 6 bases and J gave up 7 bases, with 19 bases separating them. In DNA form, the CDR3 reads TGTGCCAGCAGGGACTCGGGGGAATTCGTGAATGAGCAGTTCTTC. Amino acid sequence: CASRDSGEFVNEQFF.

This clonotype was recorded many times. The CDR3: CSAKDRRGPNTEAFF. CDR3 DNA: TGCAGTGCTAAAGACAGGAGGGGCCCGAACACTGAAGCTTTCTTT. The chain couples TRBV20-1 to TRBJ1-1, with a possible D match to TRBD1 (6 bases). This CDR3 region has 15 residues. With 4 bases removed from V and 1 base from J, the gap between germline ends came to 16 bases. Germline-derived CDR1 and CDR2 are DFQATT and SNEGSKA (reference sequence).

This clonotype occurred many times. This chain joins TRBV7-8 and TRBJ2-3; D perhaps matches TRBD2 (6 bases). Trimming left V 2 bases short and J 3 bases short, with 21 bases between. Germline V gene data show CDR1 as SGHVS and CDR2 as FQNEAQ. The CDR3 totals 18 residues. The CDR3 region has the DNA TGTGCCAGCAGCTTAAACGCACCCGGGAGAACATTTACAGATACGCAGTATTTT. This sequence encodes CASSLNAPGRTFTDTQYF.

This clonotype was counted ten times or more. This rearrangement joins TRBV5-6 to TRBJ1-5; 8 positions match TRBD1. Germline CDR1 and CDR2: SGHDT and YYEEEE. The V and J ends lost 4 bases and 5 bases, in that order; junction bases with no gene match: 5. The CDR3 runs 14 residues. The DNA of the CDR3 is TGTGCCAGCAGCCGGACAGGGAATCATCAGCCCCAGCATTTT. Its protein product is CASSRTGNHQPQHF.

This clonotype was counted a few times. This chain connects TRBV24-1 to TRBJ1-2; D remains unclear. Looked up from germline, CDR1 is KGHDR and CDR2 is SFDVKD. Trimming took 1 base from V and 10 from J, leaving 15 bases between them. CDR3 length: 14 residues. The CDR3 region has the DNA TGTGCCACCAGTGATTTTACTCAGCCACCCGACTACACCTTC. It codes for CATSDFTQPPDYTF.

This clonotype was observed many times. This chain connects TRBV18 to TRBJ2-1, with D possibly being TRBD1 or TRBD2 (6 bases each). The CDR3 is made up of 13 amino acids. Per germline, CDR1 KGHSH and CDR2 LQKENI. The V and J ends lost 2 bases and 8 bases respectively, with 10 bases between them. The CDR3 nucleotides are TGTGCCAGCTCACCAGGGGGCGGGGATGAGCAGTTCTTC. Amino acid sequence: CASSPGGGDEQFF. Full variable domain (outside the CDR3, taken from reference TRBV18 and TRBJ2-1): NAGVMQNPRHLVRRRGQEARLRCSPMKGHSHVYWYRQLPEEGLKFMVYLQKENIIDESGMPKERFSAEFPKEGPSILRIQQVVRGDSAAYFCASSPGGGDEQFFGPGTRLTVL.

The table lists this clonotype with many counts. This chain connects TRBV2 to TRBJ2-4; TRBD2 aligns across 11 bases. This CDR3 is built from 20 residues. Germline V gene sequence: CDR1 SNHLY, CDR2 FYNNEI. Germline trimming cut 2 bases from V and 4 bases from J; bases unmatched to any gene: 16. The CDR3 bases are TGTGCCAGCAGTGAATCGATCCGACCCGGGACTAGCGGATCGAAAAACATTCAGTACTTC. The encoded protein is CASSESIRPGTSGSKNIQYF.

The sample holds many counts of this clonotype. V is TRBV29-1 and J is TRBJ2-5; D is ambiguous. Trimming shortened V by 0 bases and J by 4 bases, and 9 bases separated the two germline ends. The germline CDR1 and CDR2 sequences are SQVTM and ANQGSEA. The CDR3 has 13 amino acids. The CDR3 nucleotides read TGCAGCGTTGAAGATCGAGTCCGAGAGACCCAGTACTTC. This translates into CSVEDRVRETQYF.

In its sample, this clonotype was seen many times. V is TRBV5-1 and J is TRBJ2-4; 8 bases line up with TRBD1. Unmatched junction bases numbered 12, after V lost 0 bases and J lost 1 base. There are 19 residues in the CDR3. CDR1 and CDR2 (germline): SGHRS, YFSETQ. The DNA of the CDR3 is TGCGCCAGCAGCTTGGATTCGTCAGGGGGCTTCGGTGCCAAAAACATTCAGTACTTC. Residues: CASSLDSSGGFGAKNIQYF. Looking up the rest from reference TRBV5-1 and TRBJ2-4 gives the full variable domain: KAGVTQTPRYLIKTRGQQVTLSCSPISGHRSVSWYQQTPGQGLQFLFEYFSETQRNKGNFPGRFSGRQFSNSRSEMNVSTLELGDSALYLCASSLDSSGGFGAKNIQYFGAGTRLSVL.

There are many counts of this clonotype. V gene TRBV3-1 combines with J gene TRBJ1-1, with a tentative D call TRBD1 (5 bases). CDR1 is LGHDT, CDR2 YNNKEL, per germline (reference sequence). Between the trimmed V and J ends, which lost 2 bases and 6 bases, there was a span of 13 bases. The CDR3 spans 14 residues. Here the CDR3 reads CASSQLGENAEAFF. The CDR3 coding sequence is TGTGCCAGCAGCCAATTAGGGGAAAACGCTGAAGCTTTCTTT. Based on the CDR3 plus reference TRBV3-1 and TRBJ1-1, the full variable domain is DTAVSQTPKYLVTQMGNDKSIKCEQNLGHDTMYWYKQDSKKFLKIMFSYNNKELIINETVPNRFSPKSPDKAHLNLHINSLELGDSAVYFCASSQLGENAEAFFGQGTRLTVV.

This clonotype showed up many times. The chain has TRBV7-6 and TRBJ1-4; no clear D. Trimming stripped 5 bases from V and 2 bases from J, with 21 bases between. Germline CDR1 is SGHVS and CDR2 is FNYEAQ. The CDR3 is 18 residues long. The CDR3 DNA sequence: TGTGCCAGCAGCCCCTCCGGTCTGAAGGGCCGGACTAATGAAAAACTGTTTTTT. Translated: CASSPSGLKGRTNEKLFF.

The table lists this clonotype with many counts. V gene TRBV7-9 combines with J gene TRBJ2-1; D possibly uses TRBD1 or TRBD2 (5 bases each). The CDR3 is 15 residues long. The germline V gene has CDR1 SEHNR and CDR2 FQNEAQ (reference sequence). V lost 5 bases, J lost 2 bases, and 13 bases lay in between. For the CDR3, the DNA is TGTGCCAGCAGCCCCGCCGGGACCCCCTACAATGAGCAGTTCTTC. Translating it yields CASSPAGTPYNEQFF.

There are many counts of this clonotype. The chain links TRBV28 to TRBJ1-2; no definite D call. The germline V and J ends were trimmed by 5 bases and 5 bases, with 12 bases remaining between them. Germline CDR1 is MDHEN and CDR2 is SYDVKM. The CDR3 extends over 13 amino acids. The CDR3 region is CASSAIGRYGYTF. The CDR3 DNA is TGTGCCAGCAGTGCAATCGGACGTTATGGCTACACCTTC.

This clonotype was seen at least ten times. The V gene is TRBV4-1, the J gene TRBJ1-1; 9 positions match TRBD1. Germline V lookup: CDR1 MGHRA, CDR2 YSYEKL. This CDR3 region has 16 residues. V lost 2 bases to trimming and J lost 0 bases; unmatched junction nucleotides: 4. The CDR3: CASSQTQGALNTEAFF. The DNA for the CDR3 is TGCGCCAGCAGCCAAACACAGGGGGCGTTGAACACTGAAGCTTTCTTT.